Listed below are T cell receptor beta chains from one sample, sequenced in a study of Ad26.COV2.S vaccination and SARS-CoV-2 variants. Generated by immunoSEQ multiplex PCR, the TCRdb table keeps only in-frame clones and is missing some. The repertoire holds around 310,000 clones, with roughly 88% as singletons. The source material was peripheral blood, sampled in a trial of Ad26.COV2.S vaccine versus placebo. These receptors were obtained from a person between 18 and 65 years old who received the Ad26.COV2.S COVID-19 vaccine or a placebo. The CDR3 runs from the conserved cysteine through the conserved F or W. D genes are given only for firm matches. The size field is filled for only some rows; it gives once, few, many or a size class.

abundance | d_gene | j_gene | v_gene | CDR3aa | CDR3nt
. | . | TRBJ1-1 | TRBV29-1 | CSVLLTNTEAFF | TGCAGCGTATTGCTTACCAACACTGAAGCTTTCTTT
once | . | TRBJ1-2 | TRBV11-1 | CASSFNPLGGYGYTF | TGTGCCAGCAGCTTCAATCCGCTCGGGGGCTATGGCTACACCTTC
. | TRBD2 | TRBJ2-1 | TRBV7-3 | CASSLNLLAGGGNEQFF | TGTGCCAGCAGCTTAAACCTCCTAGCGGGAGGTGGCAATGAGCAGTTCTTC
. | TRBD1 | TRBJ2-2 | TRBV7-9 | CASRLQGVDTGELFF | TGTGCCAGCAGGTTACAGGGGGTGGACACCGGGGAGCTGTTTTTT
. | . | TRBJ2-1 | TRBV10-3 | CAISEQAGSYNEQFF | TGTGCCATCAGTGAGCAGGCGGGCTCCTACAATGAGCAGTTCTTC
. | . | TRBJ2-2 | TRBV4-3 | CASSPSGGSGELFF | TGCGCCAGCAGCCCCTCTGGGGGGTCCGGGGAGCTGTTTTTT
. | TRBD2 | TRBJ2-3 | TRBV11-2 | CASSPGLAGRVSADTQYF | TGTGCCAGCAGCCCCGGACTAGCGGGAAGGGTGTCCGCAGATACGCAGTATTTT
few | TRBD1 | TRBJ1-4 | TRBV5-4 | CASSSQGAQNEKLFF | TGTGCCAGCAGCTCGCAGGGGGCCCAAAATGAAAAACTGTTTTTT
once | . | TRBJ1-1 | TRBV4-3 | CASSQDLLNTEAFF | TGCGCCAGCAGCCAGGACCTCCTGAACACTGAAGCTTTCTTT
. | . | TRBJ1-6 | TRBV5-1 | CASSLEPDMVSPLHF | TGCGCCAGCAGCTTGGAACCGGATATGGTTTCACCCCTCCACTTT
few | . | TRBJ1-6 | TRBV19 | CASSISSYNSPLHF | TGTGCCAGTAGTATCAGCTCCTATAATTCACCCCTCCACTTT
. | . | TRBJ1-4 | TRBV5-1 | CASSRDSNEKLFF | TGCGCCAGCAGTAGGGATTCTAATGAAAAACTGTTTTTT
. | TRBD1 | TRBJ1-4 | TRBV6-2/TRBV6-3 | CASSPADRGREKLFF | TGTGCCAGCAGCCCCGCGGACAGGGGGCGGGAAAAACTGTTTTTT
. | . | TRBJ1-2 | TRBV15 | CATSRALNGPGTNYGYTF | TGTGCCACCAGCAGAGCCCTCAACGGCCCAGGGACTAACTATGGCTACACCTTC
. | . | TRBJ2-1 | TRBV7-8 | CASSSRRFSYNEQFF | TGTGCCAGCAGCTCTCGGAGATTCTCCTACAATGAGCAGTTCTTC
. | . | TRBJ2-2 | TRBV19 | CVTGGGWAGELFF | TGTGTCACCGGGGGCGGATGGGCCGGGGAGCTGTTTTTT
. | . | TRBJ1-2 | TRBV5-1 | CASRRGGYGYTF | TGCGCCAGCAGGAGGGGAGGCTATGGCTACACCTTC
once | TRBD1 | TRBJ1-2 | TRBV12-3/TRBV12-4 | CASSEGQGGGYTF | TGTGCCAGCAGTGAGGGACAGGGGGGCGGCTACACCTTC
once | TRBD2 | TRBJ2-1 | TRBV27 | CASRSGRQHNEQFF | TGTGCCAGCAGGAGCGGGAGACAACACAATGAGCAGTTCTTC
. | . | TRBJ1-5 | TRBV28 | CASSLQQGWNQPQHF | TGTGCCAGCAGTCTCCAACAGGGTTGGAATCAGCCCCAGCATTTT
. | TRBD1 | TRBJ1-4 | TRBV15 | CATSILTGEGKLFF | TGTGCCACCAGCATACTTACAGGGGAAGGAAAACTGTTTTTT
. | . | TRBJ1-5 | TRBV6-6 | CASSYRGFQPQHF | TGTGCCAGCAGCTATCGTGGTTTTCAGCCCCAGCATTTT
. | . | TRBJ1-2 | TRBV15 | CATSRASPSTDGYTF | TGTGCCACCAGCAGAGCAAGCCCGTCTACCGACGGCTACACCTTC
. | TRBD2 | TRBJ2-1 | TRBV13 | CASSPMGSGGYNEQFF | TGTGCCAGCAGCCCCATGGGTAGCGGGGGCTACAATGAGCAGTTCTTC
. | TRBD2 | TRBJ2-5 | TRBV20-1 | CSASALAGGGSETQYF | TGCAGTGCTAGTGCACTAGCGGGAGGAGGGTCGGAGACCCAGTACTTC
. | . | TRBJ2-1 | TRBV11-2 | CASSPRASPTGYNEQFF | TGTGCCAGCAGCCCGCGGGCTAGCCCCACGGGCTACAATGAGCAGTTCTTC
. | . | TRBJ1-1 | TRBV18 | CASSPVGASLNTEAFF | TGTGCCAGCTCTCCCGTTGGAGCGTCCCTGAACACTGAAGCTTTCTTT
. | TRBD1 | TRBJ1-5 | TRBV27 | CASSSGTGVNQPQHF | TGTGCCAGCAGTTCCGGGACAGGGGTTAATCAGCCCCAGCATTTT
once | TRBD1 | TRBJ2-1 | TRBV5-4 | CASSSPDRDYNEQFF | TGTGCCAGCAGCTCCCCCGACAGGGACTACAATGAGCAGTTCTTC
. | TRBD1 | TRBJ1-5 | TRBV6-1 | CASSDGQGQPQHF | TGTGCCAGCAGTGACGGACAGGGACAGCCCCAGCATTTT
. | TRBD2 | TRBJ2-3 | TRBV9 | CASSVEGGGIGDTQYF | TGTGCCAGCAGCGTAGAAGGCGGGGGAATTGGAGATACGCAGTATTTT
. | TRBD1 | TRBJ1-4 | TRBV11-2 | CASSLYRGATNEKLFF | TGTGCCAGCAGCCTATACAGGGGAGCGACTAATGAAAAACTGTTTTTT
. | TRBD2 | TRBJ2-7 | TRBV5-6 | CASSSGPPGRDEQYF | TGTGCCAGCAGCTCGGGGCCACCTGGGAGGGACGAGCAGTACTTC
. | . | TRBJ1-2 | TRBV19 | CASSPLATAHGYTF | TGCGCCAGTTCTCCACTCGCGACAGCTCATGGCTACACCTTC
. | TRBD1 | TRBJ2-1 | TRBV4-1 | CASSQVGGAGNEQFF | TGCGCCAGCAGCCAAGTAGGGGGCGCAGGGAATGAGCAGTTCTTC
. | TRBD1 | TRBJ2-1 | TRBV7-2 | CASSPQGVNNEQFF | TGTGCCAGCAGCCCCCAGGGGGTGAACAATGAGCAGTTCTTC
. | TRBD1 | TRBJ2-1 | TRBV11-2 | CASSLPGQGINEQFF | TGTGCCAGCAGCTTACCGGGACAGGGCATCAATGAGCAGTTCTTC
. | . | TRBJ2-1 | TRBV13 | CASSLIGGGHEQFF | TGTGCCAGCAGCTTGATTGGCGGAGGGCATGAGCAGTTCTTC
once | TRBD2 | TRBJ2-5 | TRBV4-2 | CASSQEGSGGAWETQYF | TGTGCCAGCAGCCAAGAAGGGTCGGGGGGGGCGTGGGAGACCCAGTACTTC